The 2 T cell receptor beta chains in this list originate from one sample, sequenced in a study of cytomegalovirus exposure and HLA in healthy donors. PCR employed 60 Vbeta and 13 Jbeta primers. Method: immunoSEQ multiplex PCR; TCRdb's copy keeps in-frame clones and lacks some. Counted here are around 90,000 clones, approximately 68% occurring once; the ten biggest clones make up about 22%. The sample was PBMCs. The receptors here all came from a woman aged 45-65 years in good health and CMV-seropositive.

The CDR3 reads CASSLDGGNEQFF. CDR3 DNA: TGTGCCAGCAGCTTAGACGGAGGAAATGAGCAGTTCTTC. The chain recombines TRBV7-9 with TRBJ2-1; maybe TRBD2 (5 bases). The ends were cut back, 1 base at V and 7 bases at J, with 8 bases in the middle. The length of the CDR3 is 13 residues. The V gene's germline CDR1 is SEHNR and CDR2 FQNEAQ (reference sequence).

V is TRBV19 and J is TRBJ2-1; D unresolved. The V gene's germline CDR1 is LNHDA and CDR2 SQIVND (reference sequence). This CDR3 region has 13 residues. The V gene lost 2 bases and the J gene lost 7 bases, with 9 bases spanning the gap. CDR3 sequence: CASSITPSNEQFF. In nucleotides, the CDR3 is TGTGCCAGTAGTATAACTCCGTCTAATGAGCAGTTCTTC.